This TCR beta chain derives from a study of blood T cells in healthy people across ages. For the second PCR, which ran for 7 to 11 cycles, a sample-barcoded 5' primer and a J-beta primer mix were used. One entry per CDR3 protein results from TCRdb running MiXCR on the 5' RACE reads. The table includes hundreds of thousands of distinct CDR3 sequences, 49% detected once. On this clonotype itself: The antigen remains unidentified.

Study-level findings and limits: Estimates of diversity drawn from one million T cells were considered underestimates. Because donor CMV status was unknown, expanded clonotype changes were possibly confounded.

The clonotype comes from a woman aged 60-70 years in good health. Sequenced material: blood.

The CDR3, as DNA: TGCAGCGCCCCGCGGGCCGAAAGCACAGATACGCAGTATTTT. Protein: CSAPRAESTDTQYF. The chain employs TRBV29-1 and TRBJ2-3, with D possibly matching TRBD2 (5 bases). Trimming cost V 7 bases and J 0 bases, with 14 bases left between them. This CDR3 contains 14 residues. CDR1 SQVTM and CDR2 ANQGSEA come from the germline V gene.